This entry lists 32 T cell receptor beta chains sequenced from one sample in a study of lymphopenia after photon versus proton radiotherapy. Here immunoSEQ multiplex PCR was the method, and the copy in TCRdb shows in-frame clones only, minus some. The sample records some 42,000 clones, approximately 80% being singletons. The source material was peripheral blood, sampled from a patient treated with proton-based radiotherapy. The receptors originated from a woman in her 70s with pancreatic cancer.

The chain has TRBV5-1 and TRBJ2-3; the match to TRBD2 covers 13 bases. The CDR3 has 16 residues. Germline CDR1 and CDR2: SGHRS and YFSETQ. V shed 2 bases and J 6 bases; nucleotides not matched to a gene: 6. The CDR3 spells CASSLRTSGSVDTQYF. The DNA for the CDR3 is TGCGCCAGCAGCTTAAGGACTAGCGGGAGTGTTGATACGCAGTATTTT.

The chain joins TRBV18 to TRBJ2-1; 10 bases match TRBD1. After removal of 3 bases from V and 12 bases from J, the junction contained 23 bases not matched to a gene. This CDR3 is built from 19 residues. Germline values: CDR1 KGHSH, CDR2 LQKENI. The CDR3 DNA reads as TGTGCCAGCTCACCTCGTGCCGGGACAGGGGCCACCGCGTCTTCCCCGCAGTTCTTC. This gives the protein CASSPRAGTGATASSPQFF. The full variable domain, rest sourced from reference TRBV18 and TRBJ2-1, is NAGVMQNPRHLVRRRGQEARLRCSPMKGHSHVYWYRQLPEEGLKFMVYLQKENIIDESGMPKERFSAEFPKEGPSILRIQQVVRGDSAAYFCASSPRAGTGATASSPQFFGPGTRLTVL.

This chain uses TRBV19 with TRBJ2-1; 9 bases fit TRBD2. V dropped 7 bases and J dropped 0; count of bases not matched to a gene: 10. The CDR3 has 17 residues. Germline CDR1 LNHDA, CDR2 SQIVND (reference sequence). CDR3 region: CASKGGRADSSYNEQFF. DNA for the CDR3: TGTGCCAGTAAGGGCGGGAGGGCCGACTCCTCCTACAATGAGCAGTTCTTC.

The CDR3 protein is CASSQRLTSYNEQFF. The CDR3 bases are TGTGCCAGCAGCCAGCGGCTGACCTCCTACAATGAGCAGTTCTTC. The genes are TRBV14 and TRBJ2-1; no definite D call. The CDR3 has 15 residues. Germline CDR1 SGHDN, CDR2 FVKESK. V was cut by 3 bases and J by 0 bases, with 9 bases left in between.

Worth noting for this clone: The junction does not match germline at one end; this may be a read error. J is TRBJ2-1 and V is TRBV7-9, with TRBD2 identical over 10 bases. This CDR3 contains 13 residues. CDR1 and CDR2 (germline): SEHNR, FQNEAQ (reference sequence). CDR3 coding DNA: TGTGCCAGCAGCCTAGCGGGAGAGGTTGAGCAGTTCTTC. Its protein product is CASSLAGEVEQFF.

The V gene is TRBV10-3, the J gene TRBJ2-4; weak D call: TRBD1 (6 bases). Germline V gene lookup returns CDR1 ENHRY and CDR2 SYGVKD. V gave up 3 bases and J gave up 0 bases, with 24 bases separating them. The CDR3 is 20 residues long. The CDR3 spells CAISDALRGTGNIAKNIQYF. The CDR3 DNA reads as TGTGCCATCAGTGACGCTCTTCGCGGAACAGGGAACATAGCCAAAAACATTCAGTACTTC.

The rearrangement uses TRBV19 and TRBJ2-7; no reliable D call. The CDR3 covers 15 residues. V lost 6 bases to trimming and J lost 0 bases, with 15 bases between them. The germline V gene encodes CDR1 LNHDA and CDR2 SQIVND (reference sequence). The CDR3, as DNA: TGTGCCAGTAGCCTCCATCATGGAAGCTCCTACGAGCAGTACTTC. As protein: CASSLHHGSSYEQYF.

This chain uses TRBV28 with TRBJ1-1, with 7 bases aligning to TRBD1. Germline assignment: CDR1 MDHEN and CDR2 SYDVKM. After removal of 5 bases from V and 10 bases from J, the junction contained 10 bases not matched to a gene. This CDR3 comprises 13 residues. The CDR3 nucleotides are TGTGCCAGCAGTATCCGACAGGGAGGGATAGCTTTCTTT. It is translated as CASSIRQGGIAFF.

CDR3 sequence: CSVLGADSTDTQYF. As DNA, the CDR3 is TGCAGCGTTTTGGGAGCCGACTCCACAGATACGCAGTATTTT. The V and J genes are TRBV29-1 and TRBJ2-3; possible D gene TRBD2, 5 bases. This CDR3 has 14 amino acids. The V end was cut by 5 bases, the J end by 2 bases, with 14 bases between. From germline, CDR1 is SQVTM and CDR2 ANQGSEA.

This rearrangement joins TRBV27 to TRBJ1-5; D may be TRBD1 (5 bases). Germline CDR1 is MNHEY and CDR2 is SMNVEV (reference sequence). V shed 4 bases and J shed 2 bases, with 12 bases lying between them. This CDR3 region has 15 residues. CDR3 sequence (DNA): TGTGCCAGCAGTTCTGGGGGTATTGGCAATCAGCCCCAGCATTTT. Residues: CASSSGGIGNQPQHF.

This clone was seen once. The V and J genes are TRBV30 and TRBJ1-1; TRBD1 matches at 7 bases. Unmatched junction bases numbered 14, after V lost 4 bases and J lost 3 bases. Germline loops: CDR1 GTSNPN, CDR2 SVGIG (reference sequence). The CDR3 sequence is 16 residues long. This chain's CDR3 is CAWTYRGVIPYTEAFF. The CDR3 DNA sequence: TGTGCCTGGACCTACAGGGGCGTAATACCCTACACTGAAGCTTTCTTT.

V is TRBV6-5 and J is TRBJ1-4; D ambiguous. The V end was cut by 5 bases, the J end by 3 bases, with 10 bases between. Germline CDR1 reads MNHEY; CDR2 reads SVGAGI. The CDR3 sequence is 14 residues long. The CDR3 nucleotides read TGTGCCAGCAGTCCGACCCGTGCTAATGAAAAACTGTTTTTT. This sequence encodes CASSPTRANEKLFF.

The CDR3 sequence is CASSYQQFSPQHF. In DNA, the CDR3 is TGTGCCAGCAGTTACCAACAGTTCAGTCCCCAGCATTTT. The J gene is TRBJ1-5, the V gene TRBV6-5; no reliable D call. The V and J ends lost 2 bases and 10 bases respectively, with 12 bases between them. The CDR3 is made up of 13 amino acids. Germline V lookup: CDR1 MNHEY, CDR2 SVGAGI.

This clone was picked up a small number of times. The J gene is TRBJ2-5, the V gene TRBV6-6; no definite D call. The germline V gene has CDR1 MNHNY and CDR2 SVGAGI (reference sequence). The germline V and J ends were trimmed by 4 bases and 4 bases, with 16 bases remaining between them. There are 15 residues in the CDR3. CDR3 bases: TGTGCCAGCAGTTTAGACACTGTTAACCGAGAGACCCAGTACTTC. This gives the protein CASSLDTVNRETQYF.

This sequence joins TRBV5-5 and TRBJ2-4, with D perhaps matching TRBD1 (7 bases). The CDR3 contains 15 residues. CDR1 is SGHKS and CDR2 is YYEKEE in the germline V gene (reference sequence). V lost 0 bases to trimming and J lost 14 bases, with 21 bases between them. The CDR3 region is CASSLVSGAGGKKYF. The CDR3 DNA reads TGTGCCAGCAGCTTGGTTTCGGGAGCAGGGGGTAAGAAGTACTTC.

The chain has TRBV7-6 and TRBJ2-3, with a tentative D call TRBD1 (6 bases). Trimming stripped 2 bases from V and 1 base from J, with 7 bases between. CDR1 is SGHVS, CDR2 FNYEAQ, per germline. The CDR3 loop spans 14 amino acids. For the CDR3, the DNA is TGTGCCAGCAGCTTAAGGACAGGCACAGATACGCAGTATTTT. This translates into CASSLRTGTDTQYF.

This clone was observed a single time. The chain joins TRBV4-3 to TRBJ2-5; a weak D match, TRBD1 (7 bases). The J call could be wrong; TRBJ2-7 is a better fit for the DNA end. CDR3 length equals 16 residues. The germline V gene encodes CDR1 LGHNA and CDR2 YSLEER. The CDR3 bases are TGCGCCAGCAGCCAAGAAGGAGGGGGCACGTTCTACGAGCAGTACTTC. Its translation: CASSQEGGGTFYEQYF.

The chain joins TRBV29-1 to TRBJ1-6, with D possibly matching TRBD1 (5 bases). V gave up 6 bases and J gave up 9 bases, with 18 bases separating them. Germline V gene sequence: CDR1 SQVTM, CDR2 ANQGSEA. The length of the CDR3 is 14 residues. CDR3 DNA sequence: TGCAGCGTCGCTGGGACGGCGGGCGGTTCACCCCTCCACTTT. Encoded protein: CSVAGTAGGSPLHF.

This clone was found once. The chain recombines TRBV4-3 with TRBJ2-3; the D gene is possibly TRBD2 (5 bases). Germline V gene data show CDR1 as LGHNA and CDR2 as YSLEER. This CDR3 region has 16 residues. The V end lost 0 bases, the J end lost 2 bases, and 12 bases lay between the germline ends. CDR3 sequence: CASSQEAEANTDTQYF. As DNA, the CDR3 is TGCGCCAGCAGCCAAGAGGCGGAGGCGAACACAGATACGCAGTATTTT.

V is TRBV5-1 and J is TRBJ2-5; D unresolved. Looked up from germline, CDR1 is SGHRS and CDR2 is YFSETQ. This CDR3 comprises 13 residues. V shed 0 bases and J shed 5 bases, with 8 bases lying between them. The CDR3 loop reads CASSLDGRETQYF. Here the CDR3 DNA reads TGCGCCAGCAGCTTGGATGGCCGGGAGACCCAGTACTTC.

The chain employs TRBV29-1 and TRBJ2-5, with D maybe TRBD2 (7 bases). Trimming pared 4 bases from V and 5 bases from J, leaving 17 bases between. Germline lookup yields CDR1 SQVTM and CDR2 ANQGSEA. The CDR3 has 14 residues. CDR3 loop: CSVGRGAGEETQYF. DNA of the CDR3: TGCAGCGTTGGCCGGGGGGCAGGAGAGGAGACCCAGTACTTC. Using reference TRBV29-1 and TRBJ2-5 for the parts outside the CDR3, the full variable domain is SAVISQKPSRDICQRGTSLTIQCQVDSQVTMMFWYRQQPGQSLTLIATANQGSEATYESGFVIDKFPISRPNLTFSTLTVSNMSPEDSSIYLCSVGRGAGEETQYFGPGTRLLVL.

This chain links TRBV6-6 with TRBJ2-7; no clear D. The CDR3 is 14 amino acids. The V end was cut by 6 bases, the J end by 0 bases, with 12 bases between. CDR1 and CDR2 (germline): MNHNY, SVGAGI (reference sequence). CDR3 amino acids: CASRDGPSSYEQYF. CDR3 coding DNA: TGTGCCAGCAGGGACGGACCAAGCTCCTACGAGCAGTACTTC.

This rearrangement joins TRBV5-1 to TRBJ2-7; no reliable D call. Trimming removed 4 bases from V and 2 bases from J, with 7 bases in between. The CDR3 spans 12 residues. CDR1 SGHRS and CDR2 YFSETQ come from the germline V gene. The CDR3 DNA follows: TGCGCCAGCAGCCTGAACACCTACGAGCAGTACTTC. Translating gives CASSLNTYEQYF.

The rearrangement joins TRBV28 to TRBJ1-1; no clear D gene. The CDR3 has 13 amino acids. V lost 5 bases, J lost 5 bases, and 12 bases lay in between. CDR1 and CDR2 from the germline V gene are MDHEN and SYDVKM. The CDR3 reads CASSIGRRTEAFF. The CDR3 DNA sequence: TGTGCCAGCAGTATTGGCAGGAGAACTGAAGCTTTCTTT.

V and J are TRBV4-3 and TRBJ2-2; 9 nucleotides line up with TRBD2. CDR3 size: 16 residues. The V segment lost 0 bases and the J segment 5 bases; nucleotides outside the gene matches: 4. Germline CDR1 LGHNA, CDR2 YSLEER. The CDR3 here is CASSQDSGSRTGELFF. CDR3 sequence (DNA): TGCGCCAGCAGCCAAGATAGCGGGAGTAGGACCGGGGAGCTGTTTTTT.

This chain uses TRBV29-1 with TRBJ2-3, with D unclear. The CDR3 has 12 amino acids. CDR1 is SQVTM and CDR2 is ANQGSEA in the germline V gene. The germline V and J ends were trimmed by 4 bases and 0 bases, with 5 bases remaining between them. CDR3 in DNA: TGCAGCGTTGCGGAAAGCACAGATACGCAGTATTTT. Protein sequence: CSVAESTDTQYF.

This chain joins TRBV5-1 and TRBJ2-2; possible D gene TRBD1, 6 bases. V gave up 4 bases and J gave up 11 bases, with 12 bases separating them. The CDR3 covers 12 residues. Looked up from germline, CDR1 is SGHRS and CDR2 is YFSETQ. The CDR3 reads CASSEQGRELFF. The CDR3, as DNA: TGCGCCAGCAGCGAACAGGGACGTGAGCTGTTTTTT.

Of note for this clone: One junction end disagrees with the germline gene, perhaps due to a read error. This chain joins TRBV29-1 and TRBJ2-2; TRBD1 is a possible D gene (6 bases). Germline V lookup: CDR1 SQVTM, CDR2 ANQGSEA. This CDR3 spans 15 amino acids. The CDR3 nucleotides read TGCAGCGCTGAAGTGGGACATTCGAACACCGGGGAGCTGTTTTTT. Protein sequence: CSAEVGHSNTGELFF.

The chain recombines TRBV12-5 with TRBJ2-7, with 7 bases fitting TRBD1. J lost 12 bases, V lost 7 bases, and 12 bases had no gene match. The CDR3 is 12 amino acids. The germline V gene encodes CDR1 LGHNT and CDR2 FRNRAP. This CDR3 is CASANWDSPPYF. DNA of the CDR3: TGTGCTAGTGCAAATTGGGACAGCCCACCGTACTTC.

This chain connects TRBV10-2 to TRBJ2-1; 8 nucleotides match TRBD2. V lost 1 base, J lost 5 bases, and 4 bases stayed unmatched. The CDR3 has 15 amino acids. Germline V gene lookup returns CDR1 WSHSY and CDR2 SAAADI. The CDR3 sequence: CASSEFAGGNNEQFF. The CDR3 coding sequence is TGCGCCAGCAGTGAGTTTGCGGGAGGTAACAATGAGCAGTTCTTC.

V gene TRBV5-1 combines with J gene TRBJ1-2; tentatively, D is TRBD1 (6 bases). Germline CDR1 is SGHRS and CDR2 is YFSETQ. The CDR3 is 17 residues long. V was shortened by 4 bases and J by 5 bases, with 24 bases between the two germline ends. CDR3 nucleotide sequence: TGCGCCAGCAGCATATATTGGCCATTACAGGGTAAGTATGGCTACACCTTC. This sequence encodes CASSIYWPLQGKYGYTF.

This clone has only one observation. The V and J genes are TRBV5-1 and TRBJ2-7; D unresolved. Germline CDR1 reads SGHRS; CDR2 reads YFSETQ. Trimming removed 4 bases at V and 2 bases at J, with 4 bases between. The CDR3 length is 11 residues. Here the CDR3 DNA reads TGCGCCAGCAGCGCGGCCTACGAGCAGTACTTC. Translation gives CASSAAYEQYF.